One and the same sample provided the 23 T cell receptor beta chains below, sequenced in a study of T cells after yellow fever vaccination. TCRdb called the 5' RACE reads again in MiXCR, with one record for every CDR3 protein. Of 500,000 to 700,000 distinct CDR3 sequences detected, about 19% appear once; the ten largest clones hold approximately 15%. The input for sequencing was PBMCs, taken 15 days after the yellow fever booster vaccination. The receptors derive from a man under 40 who received the YFV17D yellow fever vaccine.

This sequence joins TRBV5-1 and TRBJ2-2, with D perhaps TRBD1 (5 bases). V was shortened by 6 bases and J by 0 bases, with 9 bases between the two germline ends. CDR3 length: 14 residues. The V gene's germline CDR1 is SGHRS and CDR2 YFSETQ. CDR3 in DNA: TGCGCCAGCATGAGACAGACGAACACCGGGGAGCTGTTTTTT. It yields the protein CASMRQTNTGELFF.

Only a few counts were recorded for this clonotype. V and J are TRBV12-3 or TRBV12-4 and TRBJ2-3, with D unclear. V lost 5 bases to trimming and J lost 5 bases, with 8 bases between them. The CDR3 sequence is 12 residues long. CDR3 DNA: TGTGCCAGCAGTCCCAACAGAGATACGCAGTATTTT. Residues: CASSPNRDTQYF.

In this sample, this clonotype turned up a few times. The chain has TRBV7-3 and TRBJ2-2; D is uncertain. Trimming cost V 4 bases and J 2 bases, with 17 bases left between them. This CDR3 comprises 17 residues. CDR1 SGHTA and CDR2 FQGTGA come from the germline V gene. The CDR3 spells CASSYNSGLFNTGELFF. CDR3 nucleotide sequence: TGTGCCAGCAGCTATAACTCGGGCCTATTTAACACCGGGGAGCTGTTTTTT.

The rearrangement joins TRBV15 to TRBJ2-2; TRBD1 might be the D (5 bases). Trimming removed 3 bases at V and 6 bases at J, with 14 bases between. Germline V lookup: CDR1 LNHNV, CDR2 YYDKDF (reference sequence). This CDR3 comprises 15 residues. CDR3 sequence (DNA): TGTGCCACCAGCAGTCCGGGCAGGGTGGCCGGGGAGCTGTTTTTT. This encodes CATSSPGRVAGELFF.

CDR3 in amino acids: CASSQGLAGGASYNEQFF. For the CDR3, the DNA is TGCGCCAGCAGCCAGGGACTAGCGGGAGGGGCTTCCTACAATGAGCAGTTCTTC. The chain links TRBV4-3 to TRBJ2-1; the match to TRBD2 covers 16 bases. V shed 3 bases and J 1 base; nucleotides not matched to a gene: 3. Germline V gene lookup returns CDR1 LGHNA and CDR2 YSLEER. The CDR3 runs to 18 residues.

The rearrangement links TRBV5-1 to TRBJ2-3; 9 nucleotides match TRBD1. The V gene end was trimmed by 3 bases and the J gene end by 3 bases; junction bases not matched to a gene: 8. Germline assignment: CDR1 SGHRS and CDR2 YFSETQ. CDR3 size: 16 residues. The CDR3 protein is CASSWGTGRVTDTQYF. DNA of the CDR3: TGCGCCAGCAGCTGGGGGACAGGGAGAGTAACAGATACGCAGTATTTT.

In its sample, this clonotype was seen a few times. V gene TRBV6-5 combines with J gene TRBJ2-2, with D unresolved. This CDR3 comprises 14 residues. Germline CDR1 and CDR2: MNHEY and SVGAGI. Trimming pared 1 base from V and 6 bases from J, leaving 9 bases between. For the CDR3, the DNA is TGTGCCAGCAGTTACTTGTCCCCGTCCGGGGAGCTGTTTTTT. This translates into CASSYLSPSGELFF.

The V call is TRBV10-3, the J call TRBJ2-1; tentative D call: TRBD2 (6 bases). CDR3 length: 13 amino acids. Between the trimmed V and J ends, which lost 5 bases and 7 bases, there was a span of 12 bases. The germline CDR1 and CDR2 sequences are ENHRY and SYGVKD. CDR3 DNA sequence: TGTGCCATCAGTCCGGGAGAAGGGAATGAGCAGTTCTTC. Protein sequence: CAISPGEGNEQFF.

The chain is built from TRBV6-4 and TRBJ2-1, with D possibly TRBD2 on 6 matching bases. Germline CDR1 and CDR2: MRHNA and SNTAGT. The CDR3 consists of 18 residues. V shed 2 bases and J shed 8 bases, with 25 bases lying between them. This CDR3 reads CASSDRVIAALGVDEQFF. In nucleotides, the CDR3 is TGTGCCAGCAGTGACCGCGTTATAGCGGCCCTAGGGGTTGATGAGCAGTTCTTC.

J is TRBJ2-5 and V is TRBV9, with a weak D call TRBD1 (6 bases). V was shortened by 5 bases and J by 5 bases, with 19 bases between the two germline ends. Germline V gives CDR1 SGDLS, CDR2 YYNGEE. The CDR3 has 15 residues. CDR3 coding DNA: TGTGCCAGCAGTGAGCAGGGGTCCGTACGGGAGACCCAGTACTTC. Translation gives CASSEQGSVRETQYF.

This chain joins TRBV20-1 and TRBJ2-7; 9 bases agree with TRBD2. Germline V gene lookup returns CDR1 DFQATT and CDR2 SNEGSKA (reference sequence). V was pared by 1 base and J by 6 bases, with 10 bases of the junction left unmatched. The CDR3 loop spans 15 amino acids. CDR3 protein: CSARVGTSSSPEQYF. The CDR3 DNA reads as TGCAGTGCTAGAGTTGGGACTAGCTCCTCCCCCGAGCAGTACTTC.

Only a few counts were recorded for this clonotype. For the CDR3, the DNA is TGTGCCAGCAGCCAAGATCTAGCGGGATTCAATGAGCAGTTCTTC. The encoded protein is CASSQDLAGFNEQFF. This chain connects TRBV3-1 to TRBJ2-1; TRBD2 agrees at 9 bases. Germline CDR1 reads LGHDT; CDR2 reads YNNKEL (reference sequence). There are 15 residues in the CDR3. V shed 0 bases and J 6 bases; nucleotides not matched to a gene: 3.

This clonotype appeared a few times. The V and J genes are TRBV9 and TRBJ1-2; the D gene is possibly TRBD1 (5 bases). Per germline, CDR1 SGDLS and CDR2 YYNGEE. V lost 3 bases to trimming and J lost 5 bases, with 11 bases between them. The CDR3 runs 13 residues. In DNA, the CDR3 is TGTGCCAGCAGCGACGGGACGCCGTATGGCTACACCTTC. Translated, it gives CASSDGTPYGYTF. Using reference TRBV9 and TRBJ1-2 for the parts outside the CDR3, the full variable domain is DSGVTQTPKHLITATGQRVTLRCSPRSGDLSVYWYQQSLDQGLQFLIQYYNGEERAKGNILERFSAQQFPDLHSELNLSSLELGDSALYFCASSDGTPYGYTFGSGTRLTVV.

The chain uses TRBV15 and TRBJ2-7; D gene unclear. The CDR3 sequence is 14 residues long. V gave up 0 bases and J gave up 4 bases, with 10 bases separating them. Looked up from germline, CDR1 is LNHNV and CDR2 is YYDKDF (reference sequence). CDR3 DNA sequence: TGTGCCACCAGCAGAGAGCTGGGTGGTTACGAGCAGTACTTC. This sequence encodes CATSRELGGYEQYF.

In its sample, this clonotype was seen a few times. This rearrangement joins TRBV7-6 to TRBJ2-7; D might be TRBD1 or TRBD2, each matching 7 bases. The germline V gene has CDR1 SGHVS and CDR2 FNYEAQ. The CDR3 has 13 residues. V was clipped by 2 bases and J by 7 bases, with 12 bases between them. DNA of the CDR3: TGTGCCAGCAGCTTAACAGGGGAGGGGGAGCAGTACTTC. Protein sequence: CASSLTGEGEQYF.

This clonotype was counted only a few times. The J gene is TRBJ1-1, the V gene TRBV14; TRBD1 agrees at 7 bases. This CDR3 region has 14 residues. V lost 5 bases, J lost 3 bases, and 6 bases stayed unmatched. From germline, CDR1 is SGHDN and CDR2 FVKESK. DNA of the CDR3: TGTGCCAGCAGCTCGACAGGGTGGGACACTGAAGCTTTCTTT. Protein sequence: CASSSTGWDTEAFF.

This clonotype was counted many times. V gene TRBV7-2 combines with J gene TRBJ2-3; D may be TRBD1 (5 bases). CDR1 SGHTA and CDR2 FQGNSA come from the germline V gene. This CDR3 is 13 amino acids long. Trimming cost V 1 base and J 4 bases, with 6 bases left between them. The DNA of the CDR3 is TGTGCCAGCAGCTTAGTAGGGGCAGATACGCAGTATTTT. Translated, it gives CASSLVGADTQYF.

The rearrangement joins TRBV7-9 to TRBJ1-5, with 10 bases fitting TRBD1. This CDR3 has 13 residues. Germline V CDR1 and CDR2: SEHNR, FQNEAQ (reference sequence). V dropped 5 bases and J dropped 7; count of bases not matched to a gene: 2. The CDR3 bases are TGTGCCAGCAGCGGGACAGGGGAACAGCCCCAGCATTTT. This sequence encodes CASSGTGEQPQHF.

J is TRBJ2-2 and V is TRBV7-9, with 11 bases matching TRBD2. V was clipped by 5 bases and J by 3 bases; unmatched bases: 8. The CDR3 runs to 17 residues. Germline CDR1 is SEHNR and CDR2 is FQNEAQ (reference sequence). This CDR3 reads CASSPRLAGMDTGELFF. The CDR3, as DNA: TGTGCCAGCAGCCCGCGACTAGCGGGAATGGACACCGGGGAGCTGTTTTTT. The variable domain in full, with the rest retrieved from reference TRBV7-9 and TRBJ2-2, is DTGVSQNPRHKITKRGQNVTFRCDPISEHNRLYWYRQTLGQGPEFLTYFQNEAQLEKSRLLSDRFSAERPKGSFSTLEIQRTEQGDSAMYLCASSPRLAGMDTGELFFGEGSRLTVL.

As regards this clonotype: The junction and the germline gene differ at one end; a read error may be behind it. The rearrangement uses TRBV23-1 and TRBJ2-7; D not certain. TRBV23-1 is annotated as an ORF whose role is uncertain. This CDR3 contains 11 residues. The CDR3 region is CASTLPYGQYF. Written as DNA, the CDR3 is TGCGCCAGCACCCTGCCCTACGGGCAGTACTTC.

Only one count was recorded for this clonotype. J is TRBJ1-2 and V is TRBV12-3 or TRBV12-4; D is undetermined. This CDR3 has 13 residues. Trimming shortened V by 2 bases and J by 2 bases, and 6 bases separated the two germline ends. The CDR3 here is CASSLSRNYGYTF. DNA for the CDR3: TGTGCCAGCAGTTTATCACGCAACTATGGCTACACCTTC.

This clonotype was counted once. This chain connects TRBV5-8 to TRBJ2-3; TRBD1 or TRBD2 may be the D gene (5 bases each). The CDR3 sequence is 13 residues long. Germline-derived CDR1 and CDR2 are SGHTS and YDEGEE. Trimming cost V 8 bases and J 0 bases, with 10 bases left between them. This chain's CDR3 is CARGTGSTDTQYF. Here the CDR3 DNA reads TGTGCCAGGGGGACGGGAAGCACAGATACGCAGTATTTT.

This clonotype has a handful of counts. The chain carries TRBV20-1 and TRBJ2-7; no firm D call. The V gene lost 3 bases and the J gene lost 3 bases, with 15 bases spanning the gap. From germline, CDR1 is DFQATT and CDR2 SNEGSKA (reference sequence). The CDR3 length is 14 residues. The CDR3 loop reads CSASGRGRLYEQYF. For the CDR3, the DNA is TGCAGTGCTAGCGGGCGAGGTCGCCTCTACGAGCAGTACTTC.